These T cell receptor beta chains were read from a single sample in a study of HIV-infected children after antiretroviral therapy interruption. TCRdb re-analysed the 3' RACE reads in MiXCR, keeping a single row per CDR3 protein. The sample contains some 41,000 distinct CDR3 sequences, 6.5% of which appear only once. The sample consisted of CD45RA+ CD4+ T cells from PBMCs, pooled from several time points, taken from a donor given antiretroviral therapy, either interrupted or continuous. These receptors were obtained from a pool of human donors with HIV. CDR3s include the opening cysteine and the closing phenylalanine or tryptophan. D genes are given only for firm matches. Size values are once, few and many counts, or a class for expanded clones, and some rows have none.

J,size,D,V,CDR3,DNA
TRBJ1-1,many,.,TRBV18,CASSTTDNTEAFF,TGTGCCAGCTCAACCACCGACAACACTGAAGCTTTCTTT
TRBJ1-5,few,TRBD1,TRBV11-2,CASRSSGTGGQPQHF,TGTGCCAGCAGAAGTTCCGGGACAGGAGGTCAGCCCCAGCATTTT
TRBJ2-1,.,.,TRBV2,CASSEIPWDISTRAYNEQFF,TGTGCCAGCAGTGAAATCCCCTGGGACATTTCCACGCGGGCCTACAATGAGCAGTTCTTC
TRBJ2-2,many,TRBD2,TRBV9,CASSVGASGGLRTGELFF,TGTGCCAGCAGCGTAGGGGCTAGCGGGGGCCTACGCACCGGGGAGCTGTTTTTT
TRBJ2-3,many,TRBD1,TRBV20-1,CSARTPGQGSTDTQYF,TGCAGTGCTAGAACCCCGGGACAGGGATCCACAGATACGCAGTATTTT
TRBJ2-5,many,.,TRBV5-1,CASSLDRVATQYF,TGCGCCAGCAGCTTGGACCGAGTCGCTACCCAGTACTTC
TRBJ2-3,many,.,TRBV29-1,CSVALRLVADTQYF,TGCAGCGTTGCACTCAGACTAGTTGCAGATACGCAGTATTTT
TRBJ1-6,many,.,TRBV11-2,CASSFGGSSYNSPLHF,TGTGCCAGCAGCTTCGGCGGAAGCTCCTATAATTCACCCCTCCACTTT
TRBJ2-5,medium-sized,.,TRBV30,CAWSPAKDTQYF,TGTGCCTGGAGCCCGGCGAAAGACACCCAGTACTTT
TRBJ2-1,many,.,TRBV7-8,CASSLVTPLGYNEQFF,TGTGCCAGCAGCTTAGTTACCCCCTTAGGCTACAATGAGCAGTTCTTC
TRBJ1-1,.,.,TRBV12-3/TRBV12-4,CASRNQDGDEAFF,TGTGCCAGCAGGAATCAGGACGGTGATGAAGCTTTCTTT
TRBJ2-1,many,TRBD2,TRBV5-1,CASSPGLAMGEQFF,TGCGCCAGCAGTCCCGGACTAGCTATGGGGGAGCAGTTCTTC
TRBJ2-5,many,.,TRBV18,CASSPRDGRGETQYF,TGTGCCAGCTCACCCCGGGACGGCCGTGGGGAGACCCAGTACTTC
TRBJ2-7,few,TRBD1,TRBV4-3,CASSPGQGRYEQYF,TGCGCCAGCAGCCCGGGACAGGGCAGGTACGAGCAGTACTTC
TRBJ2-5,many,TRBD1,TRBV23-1,CASSQYRAGGDLKETQYF,TGCGCCAGCAGTCAATACAGAGCAGGGGGAGACTTAAAAGAGACCCAGTACTTC
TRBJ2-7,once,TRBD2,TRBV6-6,CASSYPRRSSGDSYEQYF,TGTGCCAGCAGTTACCCCCGAAGGTCTAGCGGGGACTCCTACGAGCAGTACTTC
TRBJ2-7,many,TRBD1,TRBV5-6,CASSRTGVGEQYF,TGTGCCAGCAGCCGGACAGGGGTGGGCGAGCAGTACTTC
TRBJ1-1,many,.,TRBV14,CASSQKTRGAPEAFF,TGTGCCAGCAGCCAAAAGACACGGGGGGCCCCTGAAGCTTTCTTT
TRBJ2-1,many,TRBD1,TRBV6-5,CASSYSYLGQGQFF,TGTGCCAGCAGTTACTCCTACCTGGGACAGGGCCAGTTCTTC
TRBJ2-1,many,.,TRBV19,CASSSGRTRGYNEQFF,TGTGCCAGTAGCTCTGGGCGAACTCGGGGGTACAATGAGCAGTTCTTC
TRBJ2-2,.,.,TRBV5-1,CASSLEGANTGELFF,TGCGCCAGCAGCTTGGAGGGGGCGAACACCGGGGAGCTGTTTTTT
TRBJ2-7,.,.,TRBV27,CASNPTAWRPFYEQYF,TGTGCCAGCAACCCCACCGCCTGGCGGCCTTTCTACGAGCAGTACTTC
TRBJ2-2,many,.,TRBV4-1,CASSHLFSGELFF,TGCGCCAGCAGCCATCTGTTTTCCGGGGAGCTGTTTTTT
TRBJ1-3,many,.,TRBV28,CASSFHDRYSGNTIYF,TGTGCCAGCAGTTTCCACGACCGGTACTCTGGAAACACCATATATTTT
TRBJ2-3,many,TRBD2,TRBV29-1,CSVPRVAGGTQYF,TGCAGCGTCCCGCGGGTAGCGGGGGGTACGCAGTATTTT
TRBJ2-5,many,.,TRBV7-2,CASQTRRTLQETQYF,TGTGCCAGCCAAACACGCCGGACTCTCCAAGAGACCCAGTACTTC
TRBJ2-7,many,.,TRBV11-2,CASSSTRGGISYEQYF,TGTGCCAGCAGCTCCACCCGGGGCGGGATCTCCTACGAGCAGTACTTC
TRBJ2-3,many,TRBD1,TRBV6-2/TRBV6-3,CASTPWGTGSDTQYF,TGTGCCAGCACCCCATGGGGGACAGGATCAGATACGCAGTATTTT
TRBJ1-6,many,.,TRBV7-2,CASSLGQRNSPLHF,TGTGCCAGCAGCTTAGGACAGCGTAATTCACCCCTCCACTTT
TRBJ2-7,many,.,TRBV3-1,CASSQSSVGSYEQYF,TGTGCCAGCAGCCAAAGTTCTGTGGGATCCTACGAGCAGTACTTC
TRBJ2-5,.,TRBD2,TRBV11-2,CASSPTSGRGKFRESSQYF,TGTGCCAGCAGCCCTACTAGCGGGAGGGGTAAATTCCGAGAATCGTCCCAGTACTTC
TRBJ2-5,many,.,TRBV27,CASSLRGQETQYF,TGTGCCAGCAGTTTAAGAGGACAAGAGACCCAGTACTTC
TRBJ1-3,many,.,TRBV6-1,CASKPLDSGNTIYF,TGTGCCAGCAAGCCGTTGGACAGCGGAAACACCATATATTTT
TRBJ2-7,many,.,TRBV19,CASSIRLGVYEQYF,TGTGCCAGCAGTATAAGGCTGGGGGTCTATGAACAGTACTTC
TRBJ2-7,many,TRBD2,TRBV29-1,CSVGGTSGSSYEQYF,TGCAGCGTGGGGGGGACTAGCGGTAGCTCCTACGAGCAGTACTTC
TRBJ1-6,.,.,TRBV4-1,CASRNWSWLIDNSPLHF,TGCGCCAGCAGAAATTGGTCCTGGCTCATTGATAATTCACCCCTCCACTTT
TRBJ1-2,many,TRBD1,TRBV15,CATSRTGDGIYGYTF,TGTGCCACCAGCCGGACAGGGGATGGGATCTATGGCTACACCTTC
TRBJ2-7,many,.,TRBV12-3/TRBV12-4,CASSFRVHEQYF,TGTGCCAGCAGTTTCAGGGTCCACGAGCAGTACTTC
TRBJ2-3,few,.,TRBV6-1,CASSDMAPDTQYF,TGTGCCAGCAGTGATATGGCGCCAGATACGCAGTATTTT
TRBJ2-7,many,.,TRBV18,CASSPTGPSYEQYF,TGTGCCAGCTCACCTACGGGACCGTCTTACGAGCAGTACTTC
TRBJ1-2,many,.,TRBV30,CAWSVRGLNYGYTF,TGTGCCTGGAGTGTACGAGGGCTGAACTATGGCTACACCTTC
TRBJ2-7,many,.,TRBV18,CASSPQDGESYEQYF,TGTGCCAGCTCACCACAGGACGGGGAGTCCTACGAGCAGTACTTC
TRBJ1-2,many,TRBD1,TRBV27,CASSLAGGFYGYTF,TGTGCCAGCAGTTTGGCAGGGGGATTCTATGGCTACACCTTC
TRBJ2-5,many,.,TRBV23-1,CASSQKSRQSCDETQYF,TGCGCCAGCAGTCAAAAAAGTCGGCAGTCCTGCGACGAGACCCAGTACTTC
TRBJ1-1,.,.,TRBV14,CASSLNVGTEAFF,TGTGCCAGCAGCTTGAATGTTGGCACTGAAGCTTTCTTT